The 3 T cell receptor beta chains below come from one sample, sequenced in a study of T cells after posttransplantation cyclophosphamide. Clones were read by immunoSEQ multiplex PCR, and TCRdb kept only the in-frame ones, dropping some. This table holds around 47,000 clones, roughly 94% found once. What was sequenced was PBMCs. All receptors derive from a woman aged 25 to 45 in good health and a related stem cell transplant donor.

CDR3 amino acids: CASSLASGDNNEQFF. CDR3 nucleotide sequence: TGTGCCAGCAGCTTAGCGAGCGGGGACAACAATGAGCAGTTCTTC. The chain links TRBV7-9 to TRBJ2-1, with a weak D call TRBD2 (7 bases). The length of the CDR3 is 15 residues. Per germline, CDR1 SEHNR and CDR2 FQNEAQ (reference sequence). Trimming took off 0 bases at V and 5 bases at J, with 11 bases between the two ends.

This clone was seen just once. The V and J genes are TRBV6-6 and TRBJ2-7, with 9 bases fitting TRBD2. This CDR3 comprises 14 residues. With V trimmed by 6 bases and J by 1 base, 4 bases remained unmatched. The germline V gene encodes CDR1 MNHNY and CDR2 SVGAGI (reference sequence). The CDR3 loop reads CASSLAGLSYEQYF. The CDR3 nucleotides are TGTGCCAGCAGCCTAGCGGGGCTATCCTACGAGCAGTACTTC.

Here the CDR3 reads CASRGQVNQPQHF. The CDR3 DNA follows: TGTGCCAGCAGGGGACAGGTTAATCAGCCCCAGCATTTT. J is TRBJ1-5 and V is TRBV6-1; 8 bases map to TRBD1. CDR1 is MNHNS, CDR2 SASEGT, per germline. The J segment lost 4 bases and the V segment lost 6 bases, leaving 2 bases of the junction unmatched. The CDR3 has 13 amino acids.